The source of this T cell receptor beta chain is a study of cytomegalovirus exposure and HLA in healthy donors. Study-level points and caveats: Most TCR beta V segments were productive about 87% or about 30% of the time in an earlier analysis. Looking again later, the authors saw that most CMV-associated TCR beta chains seemed HLA-restricted. Most observed TCR sequences were rare, whereas some public TCRs were detected in many donors. Rates of TCR association differed by HLA locus in a later analysis, with DRB1 highest and HLA-C lowest.

Worth noting for this clone: The antigen remains undetermined.

The PCR was carried out with 60 Vbeta primers and 13 Jbeta primers. Profiled with immunoSEQ multiplex PCR; TCRdb holds only in-frame clones, not every one. The table has under 150,000 clones, about 80% seen once. The CDR3 consists of 16 residues. The germline V gene encodes CDR1 KGHSY and CDR2 FQNENV. Trimming removed 0 bases from V and 0 bases from J, with 9 bases in between. This clonotype was obtained from a human donor in good health. The chain is built from TRBV16 and TRBJ1-3, with a weak D call TRBD1 (5 bases). Input material: PBMCs. The CDR3 nucleotides read TGTGCCAGCAGCCAATCGAGGACAAACTCTGGAAACACCATATATTTT. As protein: CASSQSRTNSGNTIYF.